The sample holds one count of the clone carrying this TCR beta chain. Its antigen remains unknown. The germline V gene encodes CDR1 SGHDT and CDR2 YYEEEE. The length of the CDR3 is 14 residues. V lost 3 bases and J lost 8, with 12 bases in between. Amplification used 60 Vbeta primers and 13 Jbeta primers. The repertoire was sequenced with immunoSEQ multiplex PCR; TCRdb's copy has only in-frame clones and lacks some. The sample lists roughly 160,000 clones, less than 80% occurring once. This sample is drawn from a study of cytomegalovirus exposure and HLA in healthy donors. Overall study context: The study's early data release held about 85 million unique TCRs from HLA-typed donors. Regarding the study as a whole: A cluster of highly shared sequence variants was likely a sequencing artifact.

The source is a man in his forties in good health and CMV-seronegative. The chain carries TRBV5-6 and TRBJ2-6, with D perhaps TRBD2 (6 bases). The source material was PBMCs. CDR3 loop: CASSSAGWPNVLTF. CDR3 in DNA: TGTGCCAGCAGCTCGGCGGGGTGGCCCAACGTCCTGACTTTC.